This TCR beta chain comes out of a study of cytomegalovirus exposure and HLA in healthy donors. Findings and caveats of the study: Usually a TCR sequence was rare, but some public TCRs were found in many donors. Per a prior analysis, the majority of TCR beta V segments were productive roughly 90% or roughly 30% of the time. Common viral pathogens were later found to be apparently linked to several of the most significant clusters.

Concerning this clone: Its matching antigen is unknown.

Amplification used 60 Vbeta primers and 13 Jbeta primers. Clones were read by immunoSEQ multiplex PCR, and TCRdb kept only the in-frame ones, dropping some. The table records under 110,000 clones, approximately 79% of them present only once. Germline-derived CDR1 and CDR2 are SGHKS and YYEKEE (reference sequence). CDR3 length: 13 amino acids. Trimming cost V 0 bases and J 12 bases, with 10 bases left between them. The V gene is TRBV5-5, the J gene TRBJ1-6; no clear D. This TCR was sampled from a man between 60 and 70 years old in good health and CMV-seronegative. The sequenced material came from PBMCs. This chain's CDR3 is CASSLEHSRPLHF. CDR3 DNA: TGTGCCAGCAGCTTGGAACATTCTAGACCCCTCCACTTT.